This T cell receptor beta chain was sequenced during a study of cytomegalovirus exposure and HLA in healthy donors. Study results and limitations: A later analysis linked a missense DCLRE1C variant to TCR beta V- and J-gene trimming. Cytomegalovirus status was reportedly diagnosed by the classifier with high sensitivity and specificity. TCR beta sequences reportedly predicted most subjects' HLA-A and HLA-B alleles accurately.

Comments on this clone: Antigen unknown.

PCR involved 60 Vbeta and 13 Jbeta primers. TCRdb's copy holds only in-frame clones and misses some; the assay was immunoSEQ multiplex PCR. Found here are roughly 110,000 clones, roughly four fifths of them singletons; the top ten hold 1.5% to 2%. This TCR derives from a man aged 50 to 60 in good health and CMV-seronegative. The sequencing sample was made of PBMCs.

CDR3 residues: CASSGVGATNEKLFF. The CDR3 DNA follows: TGTGCCAGCAGTGGGGTGGGAGCAACTAATGAAAAACTGTTTTTT. V and J are TRBV6-1 and TRBJ1-4; the D is unclear. Deletions cut 4 bases from V and 0 bases from J, with 9 bases between. The germline V gene has CDR1 MNHNS and CDR2 SASEGT. This CDR3 comprises 15 residues.